These 6 T cell receptor beta chains were sequenced from one sample in a study of siplizumab effects on memory and regulatory T cells. Cells from the mixed lymphocyte reaction were cocultured for about six days at 37°C. Their antigen targets remain unknown. Only in-frame clones appear in the TCRdb table, and some are missing; sequencing was by immunoSEQ multiplex PCR. The sample carries 3,500 or so clones, 45% to 55% recorded once. Sequencing used CFSE-low (dividing) CD4+ T cells sorted from an allogeneic mixed lymphocyte reaction. The receptor set was obtained from a human donor in good health; the cells came from an allogeneic mixed lymphocyte reaction.

The rearrangement links TRBV7-9 to TRBJ1-1; the D is unclear. The CDR3 runs 15 residues. Germline lookup yields CDR1 SEHNR and CDR2 FQNEAQ (reference sequence). The V gene lost 2 bases and the J gene lost 1 base, with 11 bases spanning the gap. CDR3 in amino acids: CASSLMGIKNTEAFF. CDR3 sequence (DNA): TGTGCCAGCAGCTTAATGGGGATTAAGAACACTGAAGCTTTCTTT.

This clone came up a few times. CDR3 nucleotides: TGTGCCAGCAGTGAACAGGGTAGCTATGGCTACACCTTC. It translates to CASSEQGSYGYTF. V and J are TRBV25-1 and TRBJ1-2; D may be TRBD1 (5 bases). Germline V gives CDR1 MGHDK, CDR2 SYGVNS. The CDR3 is 13 amino acids. The V gene lost 2 bases and the J gene lost 4 bases, with 8 bases spanning the gap.

The V call is TRBV19, the J call TRBJ1-2; D might be TRBD1 (6 bases). CDR1 is LNHDA, CDR2 SQIVND, per germline (reference sequence). V was pared by 0 bases and J by 3 bases, with 8 bases between. The length of the CDR3 is 14 residues. In DNA form, the CDR3 reads TGTGCCAGTAGTATAGACGGACAGTACTATGGCTACACCTTC. It codes for CASSIDGQYYGYTF. The variable domain in full, completed from reference TRBV19 and TRBJ1-2, reads DGGITQSPKYLFRKEGQNVTLSCEQNLNHDAMYWYRQDPGQGLRLIYYSQIVNDFQKGDIAEGYSVSREKKESFPLTVTSAQKNPTAFYLCASSIDGQYYGYTFGSGTRLTVV.

This clone has just a few counts. The chain couples TRBV27 to TRBJ1-2; D uncertain. From germline, CDR1 is MNHEY and CDR2 SMNVEV (reference sequence). This CDR3 contains 14 residues. Trimming removed 5 bases at V and 3 bases at J, with 13 bases between. The CDR3 reads CASSAGSYYYGYTF. CDR3 sequence (DNA): TGTGCCAGCAGTGCAGGATCCTACTACTATGGCTACACCTTC.

In its sample, this clone was seen a few times. This chain uses TRBV11-2 with TRBJ2-5; 13 bases match TRBD2. V was clipped by 1 base and J by 0 bases; unmatched bases: 8. The CDR3 covers 19 residues. The germline V gene encodes CDR1 SGHAT and CDR2 FQNNGV. CDR3 residues: CASSLGHRLAGGNQETQYF. DNA for the CDR3: TGTGCCAGCAGCTTAGGGCACCGACTAGCGGGGGGTAACCAAGAGACCCAGTACTTC.

This clone showed up just once. The chain links TRBV30 to TRBJ1-5; D is ambiguous. This CDR3 has 13 amino acids. CDR1 is GTSNPN and CDR2 is SVGIG in the germline V gene (reference sequence). V lost 2 bases and J 0 bases, leaving 5 bases between the germline ends. The CDR3 DNA follows: TGTGCCTGGAGTCCCGATAGCAATCAGCCCCAGCATTTT. Its protein product is CAWSPDSNQPQHF.